The clone carrying this TCR beta chain was seen ten or more times. Germline V lookup: CDR1 SGHKS, CDR2 YYEKEE (reference sequence). Unmatched junction bases numbered 11, after V lost 4 bases and J lost 8 bases. This CDR3 comprises 16 residues. This specimen belongs to a study of identical twins. Each cDNA held unique molecular identifiers, and template switching gave it a universal primer site. TCRdb used MiXCR to reprocess the 5' RACE reads, holding one entry per CDR3 protein. The repertoire holds 700,000 or so distinct CDR3 sequences, around 21% seen once, with about 4.3% in the top ten. This sample also appeared in a second study, on T cells expressing NK-cell markers. That work adds: NKG2C+ dominant clonotypes from 5 to 7 donors made up about 1.0-7.5% of CD8+ T cells.

Sequencing was carried out using PBMCs. This sequence joins TRBV5-5 and TRBJ2-1; 11 bases agree with TRBD2. The clonotype originates from a woman between 18 and 30 years old in good health. CDR3 loop: CASSTEPGLAVDEQFF. DNA of the CDR3: TGTGCCAGCAGCACAGAACCGGGACTAGCGGTCGATGAGCAGTTCTTC.